This passage covers 12 T cell receptor beta chains from one sample sequenced in a study of T-cell reconstitution after alpha-beta-depleted transplantation in children. The authors prepared the TCRbeta library with unique molecular identifiers. TCRdb called the PCR reads again in MiXCR, with one record for every CDR3 protein. The sample carries some 75,000 distinct CDR3 sequences, about 6.7% recorded once. Specimen: PBMCs from the stem cell graft donor, collected from the stem cell graft. The receptor source for this set is a human donor who donated a stem cell graft to a child with acute lymphoblastic leukemia.

This sequence joins TRBV7-9 and TRBJ1-5; D is undetermined. With 2 bases removed from V and 7 bases from J, the gap between germline ends came to 9 bases. There are 13 residues in the CDR3. From germline, CDR1 is SEHNR and CDR2 FQNEAQ (reference sequence). CDR3 sequence (DNA): TGTGCCAGCAGCTTAACGGGAGGACAGCCCCAGCATTTT. It is translated as CASSLTGGQPQHF.

The sample holds a few counts of this clonotype. This sequence joins TRBV19 and TRBJ2-2, with D unclear. Germline CDR1 LNHDA, CDR2 SQIVND (reference sequence). This CDR3 is 15 amino acids long. Trimming pared 2 bases from V and 5 bases from J, leaving 12 bases between. DNA for the CDR3: TGTGCCAGTAGTATATGGCCAGAGCATACCGGGGAGCTGTTTTTT. As protein: CASSIWPEHTGELFF.

The sample holds a few counts of this clonotype. The V gene is TRBV7-6, the J gene TRBJ2-2, with D unclear. Germline V gene data show CDR1 as SGHVS and CDR2 as FNYEAQ. CDR3 size: 14 residues. Trimming shortened V by 1 base and J by 4 bases, and 7 bases separated the two germline ends. The CDR3 loop is CASSLVWLTGELFF. The CDR3 DNA is TGTGCCAGCAGCTTAGTGTGGCTCACCGGGGAGCTGTTTTTT.

At least ten counts were recorded for this clonotype. The genes are TRBV14 and TRBJ2-3, with D uncertain. Germline values: CDR1 SGHDN, CDR2 FVKESK. The V gene lost 4 bases and the J gene lost 5 bases, with 16 bases spanning the gap. CDR3 length equals 15 residues. The CDR3 sequence is CASSPQSLYRDTQYF. CDR3 nucleotides: TGTGCCAGCAGCCCACAATCCCTCTATCGAGATACGCAGTATTTT.

This clonotype occurred many times. The genes are TRBV5-1 and TRBJ1-1, with D tentatively TRBD1 (5 bases). Germline V gene lookup returns CDR1 SGHRS and CDR2 YFSETQ. The CDR3 is 17 residues long. The V and J ends lost 2 bases and 2 bases respectively, with 19 bases between them. Here the CDR3 reads CASSLARSERGNTEAFF. The CDR3 DNA follows: TGCGCCAGCAGCTTAGCGAGGTCGGAGAGGGGTAACACTGAAGCTTTCTTT.

The table lists this clonotype with a few counts. This chain connects TRBV5-6 to TRBJ2-2; D is unclear. V was clipped by 4 bases and J by 0 bases, with 7 bases between them. The CDR3 sequence is 14 residues long. In germline, CDR1 is SGHDT, CDR2 YYEEEE. The CDR3: CASSPVTNTGELFF. CDR3 bases: TGTGCCAGCAGCCCAGTCACGAACACCGGGGAGCTGTTTTTT.

This clonotype was seen many times. The chain couples TRBV5-6 to TRBJ2-2; D is possibly TRBD1 or TRBD2 (6 bases each). V lost 7 bases and J 5 bases, leaving 21 bases between the germline ends. Per germline, CDR1 SGHDT and CDR2 YYEEEE. CDR3 length: 16 amino acids. The CDR3 sequence: CASRRWGASKTGELFF. The CDR3 nucleotides are TGTGCCAGCCGCCGGTGGGGGGCCTCCAAAACCGGGGAGCTGTTTTTT.

This chain links TRBV12-3 or TRBV12-4 with TRBJ2-7; TRBD2 aligns across 7 bases. Trimming removed 1 base from V and 5 bases from J; junction bases left unmatched: 2. The CDR3 runs to 13 residues. CDR3 in amino acids: CASSLVGGDEQYF. As DNA, the CDR3 is TGTGCCAGCAGTTTAGTGGGAGGGGACGAGCAGTACTTC.

A few counts support this clonotype. The chain uses TRBV20-1 and TRBJ2-1; a weak D match, TRBD1 (6 bases). This CDR3 comprises 17 residues. The germline CDR1 and CDR2 sequences are DFQATT and SNEGSKA (reference sequence). The V and J ends lost 4 bases and 5 bases respectively, with 24 bases between them. CDR3 region: CSAKNVRGSGSNNEQFF. CDR3 in DNA: TGCAGTGCTAAGAATGTCAGGGGTAGTGGGTCAAACAATGAGCAGTTCTTC.

The chain recombines TRBV5-4 with TRBJ2-3, with D possibly matching TRBD1 (5 bases). The CDR3 is 16 amino acids. CDR1 and CDR2 from the germline V gene are SGHNT and YYREEE (reference sequence). V was shortened by 0 bases and J by 6 bases, with 17 bases between the two germline ends. In DNA, the CDR3 is TGTGCCAGCAGCTTGGACCCAGGGATGGTGAAGGATACGCAGTATTTT. This gives the protein CASSLDPGMVKDTQYF.

This clonotype was counted ten times or more. The chain has TRBV7-2 and TRBJ1-5; D is ambiguous. V lost 1 base and J lost 11, with 9 bases in between. This CDR3 contains 12 residues. Germline CDR1 SGHTA, CDR2 FQGNSA. CDR3 protein: CASSLGLGSQHF. CDR3 bases: TGTGCCAGCAGCTTAGGATTGGGGTCCCAGCATTTT.

V gene TRBV4-3 combines with J gene TRBJ2-7; D is uncertain. The CDR3 has 13 residues. Trimming pared 0 bases from V and 3 bases from J, leaving 6 bases between. CDR1 LGHNA and CDR2 YSLEER come from the germline V gene. CDR3 bases: TGCGCCAGCAGCCAAGAATCCGGCTACGAGCAGTACTTC. This gives the protein CASSQESGYEQYF.